The rows below give T cell receptor beta chains drawn from one sample of a study of T cell responses to AZD1222 COVID-19 vaccine. Some clones are missing from TCRdb's copy, which holds only in-frame ones; the method was immunoSEQ multiplex PCR. Altogether 250,000 or so clones are present, more than 80% being singletons, with the ten largest covering around 0.6%. The sequences come from peripheral blood, collected on day 0 of AZD1222 vaccination. These TCRs come from an adult in good health. Each CDR3 is given with its conserved first and last residue. The D gene is left open where the match is weak. Rows may omit the clone size; those that give it use once, few, many or a size class.

j_call v_call clone_size d_call cdr3_aa cdr3_nt
TRBJ2-1 TRBV2 . . CASTMRLSYNEQFF TGTGCCAGCACAATGAGGTTATCCTACAATGAGCAGTTCTTC
TRBJ1-4 TRBV11-2 . . CASSISTTNEKLFF TGTGCCAGCAGTATATCGACAACTAATGAAAAACTGTTTTTT
TRBJ1-2 TRBV6-5 . . CASSYSVNYGYTF TGTGCCAGCAGTTACTCAGTTAACTATGGCTACACCTTC
TRBJ1-1 TRBV12-5 . . CASAWDTNTEAFF TGTGCTAGTGCCTGGGACACGAACACTGAAGCTTTCTTT
TRBJ1-2 TRBV5-1 . TRBD1 CASKEETGNYGYTF TGCGCCAGCAAGGAGGAGACAGGGAACTATGGCTACACCTTC
TRBJ1-5 TRBV28 . . CASTPPGWDQPQHF TGTGCCAGCACCCCTCCGGGCTGGGATCAGCCCCAGCATTTT
TRBJ1-6 TRBV12-3/TRBV12-4 . TRBD1 CASRTGIGPLHF TGTGCCAGCAGGACAGGGATTGGACCCCTCCACTTT
TRBJ2-7 TRBV5-1 . TRBD2 CASSLSLAGIPYEQYF TGCGCCAGCAGCTTGAGCCTAGCGGGGATACCCTACGAGCAGTACTTC
TRBJ2-7 TRBV5-1 . . CASSLGRNWEQYF TGCGCCAGCAGCTTGGGCCGGAACTGGGAGCAGTACTTC
TRBJ1-6 TRBV2 . . CASRRDYNSPLHF TGTGCCAGCAGGAGGGACTATAATTCACCCCTCCACTTT
TRBJ1-4 TRBV28 . TRBD1 CASSLDRGLDEKLFF TGTGCCAGCAGTTTAGACAGGGGTCTTGATGAAAAACTGTTTTTT
TRBJ1-2 TRBV28 . . CASSYPGGPYGYTF TGTGCCAGCAGTTACCCGGGAGGGCCCTATGGCTACACCTTC
TRBJ2-7 TRBV11-3 . TRBD1 CASSLDGDRASEQYF TGTGCCAGCAGCTTAGATGGGGACAGGGCATCAGAGCAGTACTTC
TRBJ2-1 TRBV18 . TRBD2 CASSPGLAGYNEQFF TGTGCCAGCTCACCGGGACTAGCGGGGTACAATGAGCAGTTCTTC
TRBJ1-6 TRBV2 . . CASSVRSGEDPYNSPLHF TGTGCCAGCAGTGTTAGATCAGGGGAGGACCCCTATAATTCACCCCTCCACTTT
TRBJ2-1 TRBV20-1 . . CSASLVNEQFF TGCAGTGCTAGTCTGGTCAATGAGCAGTTCTTC
TRBJ2-5 TRBV5-5 once . CASSITPGQQETQYF TGTGCCAGCAGCATCACACCGGGACAACAAGAGACCCAGTACTTC
TRBJ2-2 TRBV10-3 . TRBD2 CAISTSGGNTGELFF TGTGCCATCAGCACTAGCGGGGGGAACACCGGGGAGCTGTTTTTT
TRBJ1-1 TRBV6-5 . . CASMTHGGKNTEAFF TGTGCCAGCATGACACACGGAGGAAAAAACACTGAAGCTTTCTTT
TRBJ2-3 TRBV28 once TRBD1 CASAQGTVRTDTQYF TGTGCCAGCGCTCAGGGGACAGTCCGAACAGATACGCAGTATTTT
TRBJ2-1 TRBV7-2 . TRBD2 CASSFIRGLDSNEQFF TGTGCCAGCAGCTTCATCCGCGGACTAGATTCGAATGAGCAGTTCTTC
TRBJ2-2 TRBV7-8 . . CASSLVWGNTGELFF TGTGCCAGCAGCTTAGTGTGGGGGAACACCGGGGAGCTGTTTTTT
TRBJ2-4 TRBV19 . . CASSIRGVAKNIQYF TGTGCCAGTAGTATCCGTGGTGTAGCCAAAAACATTCAGTACTTC
TRBJ2-7 TRBV7-8 . . CASSLARNLEQYF TGTGCCAGCAGCTTAGCCAGGAATCTCGAGCAGTACTTC
TRBJ1-2 TRBV9 . TRBD1 CASSTGDSYGYTF TGTGCCAGCAGTACCGGGGACAGCTATGGCTACACCTTC
TRBJ2-6 TRBV23-1 . . CASSQISRVPGANVLTF TGCGCCAGCAGTCAAATTTCGCGAGTCCCTGGGGCCAACGTCCTGACTTTC
TRBJ1-1 TRBV5-1 . . CASSLDTGEAFF TGCGCCAGCAGCTTGGATACAGGGGAAGCTTTCTTT
TRBJ2-1 TRBV6-5 . . CASSPGSPSYNEQFF TGTGCCAGCAGTCCAGGCTCACCCTCCTACAATGAGCAGTTCTTC
TRBJ2-7 TRBV10-3 . TRBD1 CAVGGQGTVYEQYF TGTGCCGTCGGGGGACAGGGAACCGTCTACGAGCAGTACTTC
TRBJ1-1 TRBV7-8 . . CASSPREGWVTEAFF TGTGCCAGCAGCCCCCGTGAGGGGTGGGTCACTGAAGCTTTCTTT
TRBJ1-1 TRBV11-2 . . CASSLATLNTEAFF TGTGCCAGCAGCCTAGCGACATTGAACACTGAAGCTTTCTTT
TRBJ2-3 TRBV5-1 . TRBD2 CASSLWTSGETDTQYF TGCGCCAGCAGCTTGTGGACTAGCGGGGAAACAGATACGCAGTATTTT
TRBJ1-2 TRBV5-1 . . CASSLGLQIDGYTF TGCGCCAGCAGCTTGGGGCTGCAGATTGATGGCTACACCTTC
TRBJ2-3 TRBV5-1 . . CASSLGTYTDTQYF TGCGCCAGCAGCTTGGGGACTTACACAGATACGCAGTATTTT
TRBJ2-3 TRBV7-3 . TRBD2 CASSSHGLGDTQYF TGTGCCAGCAGCTCCCACGGACTAGGAGATACGCAGTATTTT
TRBJ2-1 TRBV27 . TRBD2 CASRFGAGGSYNEQFF TGTGCCAGCAGGTTCGGGGCGGGAGGTTCCTACAATGAGCAGTTCTTC
TRBJ2-7 TRBV7-2 . . CASSYLSTGEQYF TGTGCCAGCAGCTACCTTAGTACGGGCGAGCAGTACTTC
TRBJ2-3 TRBV14 . TRBD1 CASSQARDRYTDTQYF TGTGCCAGCAGCCAAGCCAGGGACAGGTACACAGATACGCAGTATTTT
TRBJ1-2 TRBV28 . . CASSFMSSLGGGYTF TGTGCCAGCAGTTTTATGTCCAGCTTGGGAGGTGGCTACACCTTC
TRBJ1-4 TRBV28 . TRBD1 CASSLGQWGATNEKLFF TGTGCCAGCAGTTTGGGACAGTGGGGAGCAACTAATGAAAAACTGTTTTTT
TRBJ2-1 TRBV3-1/TRBV3-2 few TRBD1 CASSQGTGGYNEQFF TGTGCCAGCAGCCAAGGAACAGGGGGTTACAATGAGCAGTTCTTC
TRBJ2-7 TRBV5-4 . TRBD2 CASSSPGGDNEQYF TGTGCCAGCAGCAGCCCGGGGGGGGATAACGAGCAGTACTTC
TRBJ2-2 TRBV24-1 . TRBD2 CATSDLGLAGGPNTGELFF TGTGCCACCAGTGACCTGGGTCTAGCGGGAGGGCCGAACACCGGGGAGCTGTTTTTT
TRBJ2-2 TRBV3-1/TRBV3-2 . . CASSQGRGTGELFF TGTGCCAGCAGCCAAGGGAGGGGGACCGGGGAGCTGTTTTTT
TRBJ2-1 TRBV13 . . CASSLLRDNEQFF TGTGCCAGCAGCTTACTACGGGACAATGAGCAGTTCTTC
TRBJ1-6 TRBV19 . . CASTSGMGASPLHF TGTGCCAGTACCTCTGGGATGGGAGCGTCACCCCTCCACTTT
TRBJ1-5 TRBV18 few TRBD1 CASSTGPARDQPQHF TGTGCCAGCTCGACAGGGCCCGCGCGGGATCAGCCCCAGCATTTT
TRBJ2-1 TRBV11-1 . . CASSLEAGPGNEQFF TGTGCCAGCAGCTTAGAGGCAGGTCCGGGAAATGAGCAGTTCTTC
TRBJ1-6 TRBV6-1 . . CASRPSRTNSPLHF TGTGCCAGCAGACCCTCTAGGACAAATTCACCCCTCCACTTT
TRBJ1-5 TRBV28 . . CASSLLRNQPQHF TGTGCCAGCAGTTTACTCCGTAACCAGCCCCAGCATTTT
TRBJ1-1 TRBV2 . . CASSEQGNTEAFF TGTGCCAGCAGTGAACAGGGGAACACTGAAGCTTTCTTT